The 9 T cell receptor beta chains given below trace back to one sample, sequenced in a study of T cell responses to AZD1222 COVID-19 vaccine. The data were produced by immunoSEQ multiplex PCR, yet TCRdb's version contains in-frame clones alone and is incomplete. The table includes tens of thousands of clones, about nine tenths detected once. Sequences were derived from peripheral blood, sampled 28 days after the second AZD1222 dose. The receptors were gathered from an adult who received the AZD1222 COVID-19 vaccine.

The chain joins TRBV9 to TRBJ2-1; either TRBD1 or TRBD2 may supply D (5 bases each). V was trimmed by 2 bases and J by 0 bases, leaving 9 bases between them. CDR1 is SGDLS and CDR2 is YYNGEE in the germline V gene. The CDR3 contains 15 residues. CDR3 nucleotide sequence: TGTGCCAGCAGCGTCGGGGCTGGCTCCTACAATGAGCAGTTCTTC. This translates into CASSVGAGSYNEQFF.

The rearrangement links TRBV4-1 to TRBJ2-7; weak D call: TRBD1 (6 bases). Germline V CDR1 and CDR2: MGHRA, YSYEKL. The V end was cut by 3 bases, the J end by 2 bases, with 14 bases between. CDR3 length: 15 amino acids. The CDR3 nucleotides are TGCGCCAGCAGCCAGATACAGGGCGTAGCCTACGAGCAGTACTTC. Translating it yields CASSQIQGVAYEQYF.

Concerning this clone: The same CDR3 is also encoded by other DNA sequences in this sample. The CDR3: CASSVVAESSYEQYF. The CDR3 coding sequence is TGTGCCAGCAGCGTAGTTGCGGAGAGCTCCTACGAGCAGTACTTC. The V call is TRBV9, the J call TRBJ2-7; D unclear. With 0 bases removed from V and 0 bases from J, the gap between germline ends came to 10 bases. The germline V gene encodes CDR1 SGDLS and CDR2 YYNGEE. CDR3 length: 15 amino acids.

CDR3 region: CSASGSAETEAFF. As DNA, the CDR3 is TGCAGTGCTAGTGGGTCAGCGGAGACTGAAGCTTTCTTT. The chain employs TRBV20-1 and TRBJ1-1; D not certain. V lost 3 bases and J 5 bases, leaving 13 bases between the germline ends. This CDR3 has 13 amino acids. The germline CDR1 and CDR2 sequences are DFQATT and SNEGSKA (reference sequence).

The rearrangement links TRBV7-9 to TRBJ2-7, with 11 bases lining up with TRBD1. The CDR3 loop spans 13 amino acids. The germline V gene encodes CDR1 SEHNR and CDR2 FQNEAQ (reference sequence). Trimming took 6 bases from V and 3 from J; bases not matched to a gene: 1. The CDR3 bases are TGTGCCAGCAGTGGGACAGGGGGCTACGAGCAGTACTTC. It codes for CASSGTGGYEQYF.

V usage is TRBV7-8 and J usage is TRBJ1-2; D ambiguous. The V gene lost 5 bases and the J gene lost 1 base, with 11 bases spanning the gap. Germline V gives CDR1 SGHVS, CDR2 FQNEAQ. This CDR3 contains 14 residues. The CDR3 nucleotides are TGTGCCAGCAGCGGATCAGGTTTTAACTATGGCTACACCTTC. Translation gives CASSGSGFNYGYTF.

The rearrangement joins TRBV5-1 to TRBJ2-3, with TRBD2 matching 9 bases. Germline V gene data show CDR1 as SGHRS and CDR2 as YFSETQ. V lost 5 bases to trimming and J lost 2 bases; unmatched junction nucleotides: 6. This CDR3 is built from 15 residues. CDR3 amino acids: CASRRASGDTDTQYF. CDR3 bases: TGCGCCAGCAGGAGGGCTAGCGGGGACACAGATACGCAGTATTTT.

V and J are TRBV13 and TRBJ1-2, with 8 bases lining up with TRBD1. V was clipped by 2 bases and J by 8 bases; unmatched bases: 7. CDR1 is PRHDT, CDR2 FYEKMQ, per germline (reference sequence). The CDR3 is 14 amino acids. CDR3 residues: CASSLPGQDVGYTF. The CDR3 nucleotides are TGTGCCAGCAGCTTACCGGGACAGGATGTGGGCTACACCTTC.

The chain is built from TRBV6-1 and TRBJ1-1; no clear D gene. The CDR3 extends over 13 amino acids. The germline CDR1 and CDR2 sequences are MNHNS and SASEGT. Trimming shortened V by 3 bases and J by 1 base, and 6 bases separated the two germline ends. The CDR3 DNA reads TGTGCCAGCAGTGATCGGGGGAACACTGAAGCTTTCTTT. Translated, it gives CASSDRGNTEAFF.